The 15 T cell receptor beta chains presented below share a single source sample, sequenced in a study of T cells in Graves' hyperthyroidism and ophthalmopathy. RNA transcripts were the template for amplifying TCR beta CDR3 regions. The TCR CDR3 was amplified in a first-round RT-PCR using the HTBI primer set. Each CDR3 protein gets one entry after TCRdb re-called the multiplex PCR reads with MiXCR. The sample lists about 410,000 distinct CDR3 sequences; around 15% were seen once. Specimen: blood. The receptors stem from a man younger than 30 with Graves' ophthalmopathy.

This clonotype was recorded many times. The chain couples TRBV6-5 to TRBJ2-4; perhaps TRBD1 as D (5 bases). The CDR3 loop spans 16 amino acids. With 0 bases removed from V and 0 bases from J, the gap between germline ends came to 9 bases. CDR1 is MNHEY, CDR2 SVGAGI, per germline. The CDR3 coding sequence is TGTGCCAGCAGTTACTCTCCAGGGCTAGCCAAAAACATTCAGTACTTC. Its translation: CASSYSPGLAKNIQYF.

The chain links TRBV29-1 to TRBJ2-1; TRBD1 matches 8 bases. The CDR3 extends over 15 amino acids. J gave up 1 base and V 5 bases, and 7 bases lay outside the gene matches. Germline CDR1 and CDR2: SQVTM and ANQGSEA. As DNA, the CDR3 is TGCAGCGTTAATCCGCAGGGGGCATCCTACAATGAGCAGTTCTTC. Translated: CSVNPQGASYNEQFF.

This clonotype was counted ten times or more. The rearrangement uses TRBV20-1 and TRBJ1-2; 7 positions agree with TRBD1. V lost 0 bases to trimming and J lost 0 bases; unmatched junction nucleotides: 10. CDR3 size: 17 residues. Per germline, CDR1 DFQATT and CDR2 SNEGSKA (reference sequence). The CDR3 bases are TGCAGTGCTAGAGATCCGGGACAGCCTAAACCTAACTATGGCTACACCTTC. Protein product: CSARDPGQPKPNYGYTF.

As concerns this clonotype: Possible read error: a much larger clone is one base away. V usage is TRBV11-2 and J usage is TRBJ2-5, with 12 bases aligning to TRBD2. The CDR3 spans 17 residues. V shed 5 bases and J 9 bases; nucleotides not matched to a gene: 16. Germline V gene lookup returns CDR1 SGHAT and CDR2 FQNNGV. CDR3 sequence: CASSALPSGGATGAQYF. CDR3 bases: TGTGCCAGCAGCGCCCTCCCTAGCGGGGGGGCCACGGGGGCCCAGTACTTC.

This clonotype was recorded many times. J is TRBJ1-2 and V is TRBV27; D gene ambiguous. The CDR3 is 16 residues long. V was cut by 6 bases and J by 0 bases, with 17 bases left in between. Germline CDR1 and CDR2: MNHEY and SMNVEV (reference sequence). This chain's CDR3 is CASSPTGQRTNYGYTF. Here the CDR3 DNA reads TGTGCCAGCAGCCCGACCGGCCAGAGGACTAACTATGGCTACACCTTC.

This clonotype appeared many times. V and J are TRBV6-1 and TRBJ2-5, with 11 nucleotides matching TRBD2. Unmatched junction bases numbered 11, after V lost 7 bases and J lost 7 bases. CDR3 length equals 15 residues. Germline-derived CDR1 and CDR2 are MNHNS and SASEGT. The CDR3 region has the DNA TGTGCCAGCACCATGTGGCTAGCGGGAGGAAGGACCCAGTACTTC. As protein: CASTMWLAGGRTQYF.

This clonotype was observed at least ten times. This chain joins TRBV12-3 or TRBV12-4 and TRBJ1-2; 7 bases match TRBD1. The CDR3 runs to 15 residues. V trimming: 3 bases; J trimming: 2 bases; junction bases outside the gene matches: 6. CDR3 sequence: CASSFSGGANYGYTF. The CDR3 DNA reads TGTGCCAGCAGTTTCTCAGGGGGAGCCAACTATGGCTACACCTTC.

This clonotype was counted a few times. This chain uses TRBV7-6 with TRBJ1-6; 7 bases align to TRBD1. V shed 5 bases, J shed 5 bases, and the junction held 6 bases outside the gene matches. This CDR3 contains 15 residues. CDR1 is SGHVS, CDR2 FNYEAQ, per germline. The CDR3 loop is CASSHRDSNNSPLHF. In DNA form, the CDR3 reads TGTGCCAGCAGCCACCGGGACAGCAATAATTCACCCCTCCACTTT.

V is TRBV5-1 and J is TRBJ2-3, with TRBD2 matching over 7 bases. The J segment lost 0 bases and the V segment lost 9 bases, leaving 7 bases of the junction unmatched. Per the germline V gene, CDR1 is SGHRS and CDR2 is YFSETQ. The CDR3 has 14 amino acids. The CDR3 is CATQAGTSTDTQYF. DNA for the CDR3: TGCGCCACCCAAGCGGGAACTAGCACAGATACGCAGTATTTT.

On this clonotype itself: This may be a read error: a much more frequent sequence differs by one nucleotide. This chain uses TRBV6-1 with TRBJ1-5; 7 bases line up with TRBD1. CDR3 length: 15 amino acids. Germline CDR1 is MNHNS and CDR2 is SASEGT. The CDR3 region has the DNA TGTGCCCGCAGTGCCGTTCACAGGGGAGGGCAGCCCCAGCATTTT. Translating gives CARSAVHRGGQPQHF.

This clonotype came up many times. Written as DNA, the CDR3 is TGCAGTGCTAGAGATGCGACTACCATCCACGAGCAGTACTTC. Protein product: CSARDATTIHEQYF. This chain connects TRBV20-1 to TRBJ2-7; D possibly corresponds to TRBD2 (5 bases). V was pared by 0 bases and J by 5 bases, with 14 bases between. The CDR3 sequence is 14 residues long. Germline loops: CDR1 DFQATT, CDR2 SNEGSKA (reference sequence).

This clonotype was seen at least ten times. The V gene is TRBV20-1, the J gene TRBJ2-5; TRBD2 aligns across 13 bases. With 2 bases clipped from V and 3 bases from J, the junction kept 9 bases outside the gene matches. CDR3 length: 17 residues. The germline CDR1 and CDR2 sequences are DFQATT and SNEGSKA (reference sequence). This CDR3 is CSARFGLAGAGEETQYF. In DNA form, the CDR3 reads TGCAGTGCTAGATTCGGACTAGCGGGAGCGGGGGAAGAGACCCAGTACTTC.

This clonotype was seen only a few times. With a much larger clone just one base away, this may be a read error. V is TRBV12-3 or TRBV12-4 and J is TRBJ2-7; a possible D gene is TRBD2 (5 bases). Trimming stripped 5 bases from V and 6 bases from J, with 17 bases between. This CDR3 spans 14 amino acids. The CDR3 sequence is CASSPRTARGEQYF. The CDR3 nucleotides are TGTGCCAGCAGTCCGAGGACGGCCCGGGGCGAGCAGTACTTC.

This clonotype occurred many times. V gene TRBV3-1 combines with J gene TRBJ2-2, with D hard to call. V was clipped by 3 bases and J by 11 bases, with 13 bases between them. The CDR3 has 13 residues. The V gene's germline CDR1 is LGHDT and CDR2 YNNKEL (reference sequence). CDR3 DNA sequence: TGTGCCAGCAGCCATTCGGAGTCACCCGAGCTGTTTTTT. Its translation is CASSHSESPELFF.

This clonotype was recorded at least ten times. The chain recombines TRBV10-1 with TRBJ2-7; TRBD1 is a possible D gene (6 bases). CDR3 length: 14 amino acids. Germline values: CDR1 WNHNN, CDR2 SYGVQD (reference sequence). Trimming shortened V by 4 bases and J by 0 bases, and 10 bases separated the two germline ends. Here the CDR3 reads CASSARQASYEQYF. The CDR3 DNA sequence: TGCGCCAGCAGTGCGCGACAGGCCTCCTACGAGCAGTACTTC.